This is a list of T cell receptor beta chains from one sample in a study of early T cells in non-severe SARS-CoV-2 infection. TCRdb re-called the 5' RACE reads through MiXCR, storing one row per CDR3 protein. Of about 84,000 distinct CDR3 sequences in the sample, about 12% were seen once. Sequences were obtained from whole blood. The receptors come from an adult who was a healthcare worker with PCR-confirmed SARS-CoV-2 infection or an uninfected control (not recorded which). CDR3s include the opening cysteine and the closing phenylalanine or tryptophan. A D gene is named only where the DNA matches it firmly. Some rows mark clone size as missing; the rest say once, few, many or name a class of expanded clone.

CDR3 DNA: TGTGCCAGCAGTCCGACAGGGATGGTCTACGAGCAGTACTTC
CDR3 protein: CASSPTGMVYEQYF
D gene: TRBD1
J gene: TRBJ2-7
V gene: TRBV12-3/TRBV12-4
clone size: few

CDR3 DNA: TGTGCCAGTACGGGCGGAGGGAACACTGAAGCTTTCTTT
CDR3 protein: CASTGGGNTEAFF
D gene: NA
J gene: TRBJ1-1
V gene: TRBV9
clone size: many

CDR3 DNA: TGTGCCAGCAGCGTTCAGGGTCAGAACACTGAAGCTTTCTTT
CDR3 protein: CASSVQGQNTEAFF
D gene: NA
J gene: TRBJ1-1
V gene: TRBV9
clone size: NA

CDR3 DNA: TGCGCCAGCGGTGTAGGTGGGGCCAACGTCCTGACTTTC
CDR3 protein: CASGVGGANVLTF
D gene: NA
J gene: TRBJ2-6
V gene: TRBV5-1
clone size: many

CDR3 DNA: TGTGCCAGCAGCATCGCGGGGGCTCGGAAGACAGATACGCAGTATTTT
CDR3 protein: CASSIAGARKTDTQYF
D gene: NA
J gene: TRBJ2-3
V gene: TRBV7-8
clone size: NA

CDR3 DNA: TGTGCCAGCAGCTTAAAGCGGGAGGACTACGAGCAGTACTTC
CDR3 protein: CASSLKREDYEQYF
D gene: TRBD2
J gene: TRBJ2-7
V gene: TRBV11-3
clone size: many

CDR3 DNA: TGCAGTGCCGAAGACTCAGTACAAGGCACAGATACGCAGTATTTT
CDR3 protein: CSAEDSVQGTDTQYF
D gene: NA
J gene: TRBJ2-3
V gene: TRBV20-1
clone size: few

CDR3 DNA: TGTGCCATCAGTCTTAAGGGTGAGCAGCCCCAGCATTTT
CDR3 protein: CAISLKGEQPQHF
D gene: NA
J gene: TRBJ1-5
V gene: TRBV10-3
clone size: many

CDR3 DNA: TGTGCCAGCAGCTTGATCCCAGGTGGTTGGGAAGAGACCCAGTACTTC
CDR3 protein: CASSLIPGGWEETQYF
D gene: NA
J gene: TRBJ2-5
V gene: TRBV11-2
clone size: many

CDR3 DNA: TGTGCCAGCAGCCGTACAGGGCTACGATGGGAGCAGTACTTC
CDR3 protein: CASSRTGLRWEQYF
D gene: NA
J gene: TRBJ2-7
V gene: TRBV5-6
clone size: many

CDR3 DNA: TGTGCCAGCAGACTCGGGACCGGGGAGCTGTTTTTT
CDR3 protein: CASRLGTGELFF
D gene: NA
J gene: TRBJ2-2
V gene: TRBV7-6
clone size: NA

CDR3 DNA: TGTGCCGGCTCTAGCGGGAGAGGCGATGAGCAGTTCTTC
CDR3 protein: CAGSSGRGDEQFF
D gene: TRBD2
J gene: TRBJ2-1
V gene: TRBV10-3
clone size: NA

CDR3 DNA: TGCAGTGCTAGAGATCGTCTCAGGCCCCTCTACAATGAGCAGTTCTTC
CDR3 protein: CSARDRLRPLYNEQFF
D gene: NA
J gene: TRBJ2-1
V gene: TRBV20-1
clone size: NA

CDR3 DNA: TGTGCCTCTCTCGACAGGCCGATGGGTCTGTTCTTC
CDR3 protein: CASLDRPMGLFF
D gene: NA
J gene: TRBJ2-1
V gene: TRBV27
clone size: NA

CDR3 DNA: TGTGCCAGCAGCCAAGTCTGGACAGGGGATTTATTAGTTCAGCCCCAGCATTTT
CDR3 protein: CASSQVWTGDLLVQPQHF
D gene: TRBD1
J gene: TRBJ1-5
V gene: TRBV16
clone size: NA

CDR3 DNA: TGTGCCAGCAGCTTGACTTCGAGCGGTACGCAGTATTTT
CDR3 protein: CASSLTSSGTQYF
D gene: NA
J gene: TRBJ2-3
V gene: TRBV5-4
clone size: few

CDR3 DNA: TGTGCCAGCAGTTACCCTCCAGGGGGCAACACTGAAGCTTTCTTT
CDR3 protein: CASSYPPGGNTEAFF
D gene: TRBD1
J gene: TRBJ1-1
V gene: TRBV6-6
clone size: few

CDR3 DNA: TGTGCCAGCAGCTCCTCCGGGAATAGCAATCAGCCCCAGCATTTT
CDR3 protein: CASSSSGNSNQPQHF
D gene: NA
J gene: TRBJ1-5
V gene: TRBV6-6
clone size: few

CDR3 DNA: TGTGCCAGCAGCGTAGAGGGCAGATTACTTAACATTCAGTACTTC
CDR3 protein: CASSVEGRLLNIQYF
D gene: NA
J gene: TRBJ2-4
V gene: TRBV9
clone size: many

CDR3 DNA: TGCGCCAGCCCCTACAGGGGGCAAGAGACCCAGTACTTC
CDR3 protein: CASPYRGQETQYF
D gene: TRBD1
J gene: TRBJ2-5
V gene: TRBV10-1
clone size: NA